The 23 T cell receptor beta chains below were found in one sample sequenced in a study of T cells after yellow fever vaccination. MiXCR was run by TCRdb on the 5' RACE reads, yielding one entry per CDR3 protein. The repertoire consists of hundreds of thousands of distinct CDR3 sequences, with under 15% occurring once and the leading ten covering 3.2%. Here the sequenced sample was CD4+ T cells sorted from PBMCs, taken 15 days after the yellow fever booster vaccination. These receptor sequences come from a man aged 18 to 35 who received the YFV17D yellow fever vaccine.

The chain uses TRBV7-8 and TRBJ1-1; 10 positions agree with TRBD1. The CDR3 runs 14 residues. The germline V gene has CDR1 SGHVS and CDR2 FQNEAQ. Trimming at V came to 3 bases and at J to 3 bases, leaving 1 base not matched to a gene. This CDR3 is CASSFGTGDTEAFF. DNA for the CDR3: TGTGCCAGCAGCTTCGGGACAGGGGACACTGAAGCTTTCTTT. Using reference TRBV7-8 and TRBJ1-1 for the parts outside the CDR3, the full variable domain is GAGVSQSPRYKVAKRGQDVALRCDPISGHVSLFWYQQALGQGPEFLTYFQNEAQLDKSGLPSDRFFAERPEGSVSTLKIQRTQQEDSAVYLCASSFGTGDTEAFFGQGTRLTVV.

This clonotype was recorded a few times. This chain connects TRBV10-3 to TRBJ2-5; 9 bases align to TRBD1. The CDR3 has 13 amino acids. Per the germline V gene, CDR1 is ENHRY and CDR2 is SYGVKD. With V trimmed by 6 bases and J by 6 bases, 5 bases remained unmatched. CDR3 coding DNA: TGTGCCATCAGGTGGGGACAGGGCCAGACCCAGTACTTC. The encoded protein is CAIRWGQGQTQYF.

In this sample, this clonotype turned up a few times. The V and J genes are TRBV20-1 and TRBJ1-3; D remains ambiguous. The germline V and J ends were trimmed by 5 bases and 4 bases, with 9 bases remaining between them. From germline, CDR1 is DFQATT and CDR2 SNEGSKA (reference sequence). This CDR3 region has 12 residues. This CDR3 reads CSAPLSGNTIYF. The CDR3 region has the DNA TGCAGTGCTCCGCTGTCCGGAAACACCATATATTTT.

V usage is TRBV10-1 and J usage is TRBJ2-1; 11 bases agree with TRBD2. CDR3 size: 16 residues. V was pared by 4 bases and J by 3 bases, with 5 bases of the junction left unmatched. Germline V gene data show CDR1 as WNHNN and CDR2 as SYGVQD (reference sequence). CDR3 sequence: CASSGLAGGFYNEQFF. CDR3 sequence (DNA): TGCGCCAGCAGTGGCCTAGCGGGGGGCTTCTACAATGAGCAGTTCTTC.

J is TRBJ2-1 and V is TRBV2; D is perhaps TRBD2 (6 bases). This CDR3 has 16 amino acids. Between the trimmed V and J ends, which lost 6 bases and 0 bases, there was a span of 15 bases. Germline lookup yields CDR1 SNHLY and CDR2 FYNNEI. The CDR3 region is CASRGLGGSSYNEQFF. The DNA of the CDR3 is TGTGCCAGCAGGGGTCTCGGGGGAAGCTCCTACAATGAGCAGTTCTTC. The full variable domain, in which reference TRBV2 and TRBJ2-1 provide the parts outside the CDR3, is EPEVTQTPSHQVTQMGQEVILRCVPISNHLYFYWYRQILGQKVEFLVSFYNNEISEKSEIFDDQFSVERPDGSNFTLKIRSTKLEDSAMYFCASRGLGGSSYNEQFFGPGTRLTVL.

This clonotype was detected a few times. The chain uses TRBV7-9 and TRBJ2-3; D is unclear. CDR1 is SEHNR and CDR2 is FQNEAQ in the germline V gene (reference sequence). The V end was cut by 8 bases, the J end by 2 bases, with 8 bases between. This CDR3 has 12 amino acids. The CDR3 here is CASRQVTDTQYF. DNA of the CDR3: TGTGCCAGCCGCCAAGTCACAGATACGCAGTATTTT.

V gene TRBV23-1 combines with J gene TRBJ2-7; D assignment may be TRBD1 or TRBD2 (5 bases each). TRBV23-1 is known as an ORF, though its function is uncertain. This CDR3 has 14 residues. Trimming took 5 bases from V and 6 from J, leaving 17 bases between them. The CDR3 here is CASSWGAPGCEQYF. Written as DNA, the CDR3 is TGCGCCAGCAGTTGGGGAGCCCCAGGGTGCGAGCAGTACTTC.

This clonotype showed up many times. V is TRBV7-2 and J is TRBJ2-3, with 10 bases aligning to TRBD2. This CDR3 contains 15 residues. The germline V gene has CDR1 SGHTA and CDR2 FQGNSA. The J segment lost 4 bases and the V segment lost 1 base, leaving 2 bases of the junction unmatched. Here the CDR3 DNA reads TGTGCCAGCAGCTTAGAAGCGGGGGGGTCAGATACGCAGTATTTT. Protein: CASSLEAGGSDTQYF. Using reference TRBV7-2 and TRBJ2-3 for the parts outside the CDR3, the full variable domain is GAGVSQSPSNKVTEKGKDVELRCDPISGHTALYWYRQSLGQGLEFLIYFQGNSAPDKSGLPSDRFSAERTGGSVSTLTIQRTQQEDSAVYLCASSLEAGGSDTQYFGPGTRLTVL.

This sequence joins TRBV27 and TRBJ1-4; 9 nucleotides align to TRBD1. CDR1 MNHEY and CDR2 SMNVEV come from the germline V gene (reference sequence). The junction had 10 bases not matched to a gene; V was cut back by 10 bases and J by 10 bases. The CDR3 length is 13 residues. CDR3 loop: CATRRTGEAKLFF. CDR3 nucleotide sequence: TGTGCCACCAGGCGGACAGGGGAGGCAAAACTGTTTTTT.

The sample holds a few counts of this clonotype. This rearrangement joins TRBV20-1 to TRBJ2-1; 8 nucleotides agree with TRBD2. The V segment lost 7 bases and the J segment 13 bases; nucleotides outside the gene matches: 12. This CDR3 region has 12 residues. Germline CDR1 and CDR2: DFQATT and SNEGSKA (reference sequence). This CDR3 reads CSVSLKLAGQFF. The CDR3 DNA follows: TGCAGTGTTTCCTTGAAGCTAGCGGGTCAGTTCTTC.

CDR3: CASSPAARVYGYTF. The CDR3 nucleotides are TGTGCCAGTAGCCCTGCGGCCAGGGTCTATGGCTACACCTTC. The V gene is TRBV19, the J gene TRBJ1-2; D possibly corresponds to TRBD1 (5 bases). The CDR3 sequence is 14 residues long. Trimming removed 6 bases at V and 4 bases at J, with 15 bases between. Per germline, CDR1 LNHDA and CDR2 SQIVND (reference sequence).

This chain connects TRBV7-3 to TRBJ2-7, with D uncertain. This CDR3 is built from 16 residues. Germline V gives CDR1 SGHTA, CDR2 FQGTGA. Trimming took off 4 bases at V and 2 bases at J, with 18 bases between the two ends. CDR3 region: CASSSQGDSRPYEQYF. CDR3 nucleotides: TGTGCCAGCAGCTCTCAAGGAGACTCACGACCCTACGAGCAGTACTTC.

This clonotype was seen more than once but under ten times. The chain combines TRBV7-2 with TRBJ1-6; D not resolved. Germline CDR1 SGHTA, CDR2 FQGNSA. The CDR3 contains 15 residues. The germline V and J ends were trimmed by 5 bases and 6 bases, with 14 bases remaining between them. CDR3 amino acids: CASSPTGPTNSPLHF. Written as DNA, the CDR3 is TGTGCCAGCAGCCCCACCGGGCCGACTAATTCACCCCTCCACTTT.

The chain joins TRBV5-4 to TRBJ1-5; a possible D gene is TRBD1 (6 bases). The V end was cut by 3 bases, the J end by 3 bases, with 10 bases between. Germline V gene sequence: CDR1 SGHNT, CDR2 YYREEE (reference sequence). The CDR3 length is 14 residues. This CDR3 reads CASSSTGHNQPQHF. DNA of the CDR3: TGTGCCAGCAGCTCCACAGGGCACAATCAGCCCCAGCATTTT.

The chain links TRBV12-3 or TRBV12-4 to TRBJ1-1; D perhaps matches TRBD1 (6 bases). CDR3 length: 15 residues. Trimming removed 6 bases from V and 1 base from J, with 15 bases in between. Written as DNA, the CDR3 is TGTGCCAGCAGACCATCGGGGGCGAAGAACACTGAAGCTTTCTTT. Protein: CASRPSGAKNTEAFF.

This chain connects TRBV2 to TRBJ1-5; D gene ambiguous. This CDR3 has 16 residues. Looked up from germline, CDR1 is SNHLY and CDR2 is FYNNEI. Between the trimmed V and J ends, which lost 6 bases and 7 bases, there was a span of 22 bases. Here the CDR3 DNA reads TGTGCCAGCAGCCCCGATCGGGCGGAAATAGGACAGCCCCAGCATTTT. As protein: CASSPDRAEIGQPQHF.

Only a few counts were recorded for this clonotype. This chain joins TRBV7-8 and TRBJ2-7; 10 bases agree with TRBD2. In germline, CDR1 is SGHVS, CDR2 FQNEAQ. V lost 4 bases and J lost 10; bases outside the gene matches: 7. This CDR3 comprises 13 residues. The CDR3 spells CASSYLAGAEQYV. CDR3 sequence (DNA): TGTGCCAGCAGCTATCTAGCGGGGGCGGAACAGTACGTC.

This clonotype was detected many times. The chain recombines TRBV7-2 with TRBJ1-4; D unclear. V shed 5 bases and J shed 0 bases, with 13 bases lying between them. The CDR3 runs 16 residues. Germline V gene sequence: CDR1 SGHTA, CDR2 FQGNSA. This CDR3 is CASSPRPYATNEKLFF. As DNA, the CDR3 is TGTGCCAGCAGCCCCCGGCCGTACGCAACTAATGAAAAACTGTTTTTT.

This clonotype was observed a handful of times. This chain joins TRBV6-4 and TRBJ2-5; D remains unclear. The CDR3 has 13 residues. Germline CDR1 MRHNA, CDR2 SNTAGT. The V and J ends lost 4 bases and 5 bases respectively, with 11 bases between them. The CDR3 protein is CASSGRHNETQYF. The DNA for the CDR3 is TGTGCCAGCAGTGGGAGACACAATGAGACCCAGTACTTC.

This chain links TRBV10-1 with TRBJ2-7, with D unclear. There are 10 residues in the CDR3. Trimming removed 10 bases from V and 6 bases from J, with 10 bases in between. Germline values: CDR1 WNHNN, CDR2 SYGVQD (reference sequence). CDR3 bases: TGCGCCATCCCAACCTCCGAGCAGTACGTC. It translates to CAIPTSEQYV.

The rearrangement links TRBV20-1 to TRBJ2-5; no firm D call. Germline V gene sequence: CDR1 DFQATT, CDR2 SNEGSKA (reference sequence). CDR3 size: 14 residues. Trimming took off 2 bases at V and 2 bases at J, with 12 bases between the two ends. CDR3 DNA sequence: TGCAGTGCTAGAACGGCACAGCTACAAGAGACCCAGTACTTC. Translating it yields CSARTAQLQETQYF.

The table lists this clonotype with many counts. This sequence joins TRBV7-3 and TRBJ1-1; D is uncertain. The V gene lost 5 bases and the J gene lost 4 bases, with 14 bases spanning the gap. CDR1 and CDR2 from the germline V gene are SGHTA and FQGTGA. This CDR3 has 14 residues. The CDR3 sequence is CASSQTRQGTEAFF. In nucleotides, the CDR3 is TGTGCCAGCAGCCAGACGAGGCAAGGCACTGAAGCTTTCTTT. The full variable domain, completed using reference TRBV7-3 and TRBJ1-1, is GAGVSQTPSNKVTEKGKYVELRCDPISGHTALYWYRQSLGQGPEFLIYFQGTGAADDSGLPNDRFFAVRPEGSVSTLKIQRTERGDSAVYLCASSQTRQGTEAFFGQGTRLTVV.

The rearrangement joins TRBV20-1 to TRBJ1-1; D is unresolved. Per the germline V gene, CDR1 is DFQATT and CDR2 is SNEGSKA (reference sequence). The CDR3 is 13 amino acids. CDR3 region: CRPWEAMDTEAFF. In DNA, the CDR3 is TGCAGGCCCTGGGAGGCTATGGACACTGAAGCTTTCTTT.